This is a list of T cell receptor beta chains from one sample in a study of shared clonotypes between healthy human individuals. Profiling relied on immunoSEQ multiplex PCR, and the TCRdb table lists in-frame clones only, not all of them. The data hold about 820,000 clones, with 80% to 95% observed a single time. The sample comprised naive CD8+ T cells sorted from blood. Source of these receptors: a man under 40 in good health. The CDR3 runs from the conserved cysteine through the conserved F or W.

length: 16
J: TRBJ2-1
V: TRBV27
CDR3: CASSQFRTSGNGEQFF

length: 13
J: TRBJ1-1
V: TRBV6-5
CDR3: CASSYYPGAEAFF

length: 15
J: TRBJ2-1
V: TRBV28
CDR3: CASNPLGPSYNEQFF

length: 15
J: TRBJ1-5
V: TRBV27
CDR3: CASSLQGGSNQPQHF

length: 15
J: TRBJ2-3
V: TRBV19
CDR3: CASNHVSSSTDTQYF

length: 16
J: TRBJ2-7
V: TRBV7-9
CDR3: CASSLVPGTGTYEQYF

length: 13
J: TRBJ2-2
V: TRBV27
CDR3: CASSRPGTGELFF

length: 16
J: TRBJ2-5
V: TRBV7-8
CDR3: CASSSPNTGLEETQYF

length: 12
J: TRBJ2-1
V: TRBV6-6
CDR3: CASSYGGNEQFF

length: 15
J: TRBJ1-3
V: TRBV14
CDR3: CASSVEKSSGNTIYF

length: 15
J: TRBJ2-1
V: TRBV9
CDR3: CASSVATTEYNEQFF

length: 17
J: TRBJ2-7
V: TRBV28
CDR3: CASGTGFSPLRAYEQYF

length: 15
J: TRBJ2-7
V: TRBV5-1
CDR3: CASSLVEGVFREQYF

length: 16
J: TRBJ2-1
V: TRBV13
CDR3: CASSLDTGGSYNEQFF

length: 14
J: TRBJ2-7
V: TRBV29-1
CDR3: CSVEDSGETYEQYF

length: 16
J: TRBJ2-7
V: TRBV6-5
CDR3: CASSYDFSRSSYEQYF

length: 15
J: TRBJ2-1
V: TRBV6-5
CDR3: CASSYSMDRAFEQFF

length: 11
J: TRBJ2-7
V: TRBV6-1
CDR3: CAITKSYEQYF

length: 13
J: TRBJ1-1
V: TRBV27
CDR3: CASKPGQGGRAFF

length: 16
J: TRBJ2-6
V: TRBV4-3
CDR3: CASSPGAEAGANVLTF

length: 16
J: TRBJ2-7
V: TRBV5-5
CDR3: CASNFLGRDRSYEQYF

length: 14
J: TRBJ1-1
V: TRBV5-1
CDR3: CASSVGIVGTEAFF

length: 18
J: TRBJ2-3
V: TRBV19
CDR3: CASRSGTSGYLGTDTQYF

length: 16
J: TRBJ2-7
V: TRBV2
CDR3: CASSGPGSESSYEQYF

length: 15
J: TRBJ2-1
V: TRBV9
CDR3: CASSSSGGTSNEQFF

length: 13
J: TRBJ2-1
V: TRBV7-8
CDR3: CASSFGTYNEQFF

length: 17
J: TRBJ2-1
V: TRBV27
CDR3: CASSPILAGGVNNEQFF

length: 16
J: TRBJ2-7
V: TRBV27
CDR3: CASSKALAGFTYEQYF

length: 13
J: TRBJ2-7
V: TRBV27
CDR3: CASSYREVGEQYF

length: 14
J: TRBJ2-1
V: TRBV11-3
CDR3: CASSPGTGDNEQFF

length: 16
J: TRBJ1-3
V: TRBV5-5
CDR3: CASSPEGAFSGNTIYF

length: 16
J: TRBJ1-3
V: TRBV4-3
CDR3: CASSQATGRTGNTIYF

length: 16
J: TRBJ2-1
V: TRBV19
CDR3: CASSVARDRGYNEQFF